The 9 T cell receptor beta chains in this list originate from one sample, sequenced in a study of blood T cell repertoires in COVID-19. Measured with immunoSEQ multiplex PCR; TCRdb has only the in-frame clones, and not every one. The sample has a few hundred thousand clones, 89% seen once. The sample comprised peripheral blood. The origin of the receptors is a woman in her forties who had recovered from COVID-19.

This clone was counted a single time. The chain joins TRBV6-2 or TRBV6-3 to TRBJ2-5; 9 positions match TRBD2. There are 14 residues in the CDR3. The J segment lost 4 bases and the V segment lost 2 bases, leaving 2 bases of the junction unmatched. Germline V gives CDR1 MNHEY, CDR2 SVGEGT. Here the CDR3 reads CASSYTGLAETQYF. CDR3 in DNA: TGTGCCAGCAGTTACACGGGACTAGCAGAGACCCAGTACTTC.

Concerning this clone itself: Mismatch with germline at one junction end may stem from a read error. The V gene is TRBV5-6, the J gene TRBJ2-5, with D possibly TRBD1 on 5 matching bases. The CDR3 length is 15 residues. The germline gives CDR1 SGHDT, CDR2 YYEEEE. The CDR3 is CASCLSLGDQETQYF. CDR3 in DNA: TGTGCCAGCTGCTTATCCTTAGGGGACCAAGAGACCCAGTACTTC.

V and J are TRBV5-1 and TRBJ2-2; TRBD1 agrees at 11 bases. The trim removed 4 bases at V and 2 bases at J, leaving 13 bases unmatched. The CDR3 loop spans 19 amino acids. Germline CDR1 is SGHRS and CDR2 is YFSETQ. CDR3 amino acids: CASSPKISGTGGNTGELFF. CDR3 nucleotide sequence: TGCGCCAGCAGCCCGAAGATAAGCGGGACAGGGGGTAACACCGGGGAGCTGTTTTTT.

This chain connects TRBV7-8 to TRBJ1-5; no clear D gene. The length of the CDR3 is 16 residues. V lost 5 bases, J lost 1 base, and 15 bases lay in between. The germline CDR1 and CDR2 sequences are SGHVS and FQNEAQ. For the CDR3, the DNA is TGTGCCAGCAGCCCTCTGCGGCTACGGAGCAATCAGCCCCAGCATTTT. This encodes CASSPLRLRSNQPQHF.

This clone turned up a few times. This sequence joins TRBV14 and TRBJ1-6; 7 positions match TRBD1. Trimming cost V 3 bases and J 6 bases; bases outside gene matches: 2. Germline CDR1 reads SGHDN; CDR2 reads FVKESK. This CDR3 region has 14 residues. CDR3 in DNA: TGTGCCAGCAGCCAGACAGGGATTAATTCACCCCTCCACTTT. Protein: CASSQTGINSPLHF. The full variable domain, rest sourced from reference TRBV14 and TRBJ1-6, is EAGVTQFPSHSVIEKGQTVTLRCDPISGHDNLYWYRRVMGKEIKFLLHFVKESKQDESGMPNNRFLAERTGGTYSTLKVQPAELEDSGVYFCASSQTGINSPLHFGNGTRLTVT.

In its sample, this clone was seen once. The genes are TRBV9 and TRBJ2-1, with a tentative D call TRBD2 (6 bases). The germline V gene encodes CDR1 SGDLS and CDR2 YYNGEE. This CDR3 has 13 residues. Trimming took 1 base from V and 5 from J, leaving 7 bases between them. DNA of the CDR3: TGTGCCAGCAGCGTACGGACTAACAATGAGCAGTTCTTC. Translated: CASSVRTNNEQFF.

J is TRBJ2-1 and V is TRBV6-5, with D perhaps matching TRBD2 (5 bases). CDR1 MNHEY and CDR2 SVGAGI come from the germline V gene. Trimming left V 7 bases short and J 8 bases short, with 12 bases between. The CDR3 has 12 amino acids. CDR3 residues: CASTSYGDEQFF. In DNA form, the CDR3 reads TGTGCCAGCACCTCGTACGGGGATGAGCAGTTCTTC.

The CDR3 sequence is CATSRARNEQFF. DNA of the CDR3: TGTGCCACCAGCCGAGCTAGAAATGAGCAGTTCTTC. The chain recombines TRBV15 with TRBJ2-1, with D unresolved. The length of the CDR3 is 12 residues. Germline CDR1 and CDR2: LNHNV and YYDKDF (reference sequence). Trimming left V 5 bases short and J 7 bases short, with 9 bases between.

DNA for the CDR3: TGTGCCAGCTCCCCTCCGGGACTGGACCTTGAAAAACTGTTTTTT. It codes for CASSPPGLDLEKLFF. The chain joins TRBV18 to TRBJ1-4; the D gene is possibly TRBD1 (5 bases). V was shortened by 6 bases and J by 7 bases, with 18 bases between the two germline ends. CDR3 length: 15 amino acids. The germline V gene encodes CDR1 KGHSH and CDR2 LQKENI. The complete variable domain, with remaining parts taken from reference TRBV18 and TRBJ1-4, reads NAGVMQNPRHLVRRRGQEARLRCSPMKGHSHVYWYRQLPEEGLKFMVYLQKENIIDESGMPKERFSAEFPKEGPSILRIQQVVRGDSAAYFCASSPPGLDLEKLFFGSGTQLSVL.